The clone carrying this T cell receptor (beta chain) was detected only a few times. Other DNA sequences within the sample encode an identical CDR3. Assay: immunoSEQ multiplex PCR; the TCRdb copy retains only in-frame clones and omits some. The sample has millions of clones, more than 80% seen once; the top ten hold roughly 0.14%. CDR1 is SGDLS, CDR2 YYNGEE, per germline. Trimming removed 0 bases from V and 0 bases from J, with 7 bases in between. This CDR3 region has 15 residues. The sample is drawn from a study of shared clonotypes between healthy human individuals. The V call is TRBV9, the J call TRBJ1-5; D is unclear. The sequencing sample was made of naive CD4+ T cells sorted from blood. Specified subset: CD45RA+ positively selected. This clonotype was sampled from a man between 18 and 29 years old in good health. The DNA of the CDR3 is TGTGCCAGCAGCGTAGGAGGACTTAGCAATCAGCCCCAGCATTTT. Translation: CASSVGGLSNQPQHF.